These 3 T cell receptor beta chains share one sample of origin, sequenced in a study of blood T cells in healthy people across ages. PCR was performed a second time for roughly 7 to 12 cycles using a sample-barcoded 5' primer and a J-beta primer mix. Via MiXCR, TCRdb re-called the 5' RACE reads, giving one row per CDR3 protein. The sample contains 650,000 to 1,000,000 distinct CDR3 sequences, 30% to 45% of which appear only once. The sequencing sample was made of blood. The receptor source for this set is a man younger than 35 in good health.

V and J are TRBV12-3 or TRBV12-4 and TRBJ1-1; TRBD1 agrees at 8 bases. J gave up 2 bases and V 4 bases, and 9 bases lay outside the gene matches. CDR3 length equals 16 residues. DNA of the CDR3: TGTGCCAGCAGTTCCCTGGCGCAGGGGGCCAACACTGAAGCTTTCTTT. It yields the protein CASSSLAQGANTEAFF.

This clonotype was counted between two and nine times. The chain has TRBV10-2 and TRBJ2-3; D not resolved. Germline V gene lookup returns CDR1 WSHSY and CDR2 SAAADI. This CDR3 has 15 residues. V gave up 3 bases and J gave up 0 bases, with 10 bases separating them. As DNA, the CDR3 is TGCGCCAGCAGTGATTACCAACTAAGCACAGATACGCAGTATTTT. This gives the protein CASSDYQLSTDTQYF.

This clonotype was observed a handful of times. This sequence joins TRBV5-1 and TRBJ2-5; 10 nucleotides agree with TRBD1. The J segment lost 5 bases and the V segment lost 4 bases, leaving 11 bases of the junction unmatched. CDR1 SGHRS and CDR2 YFSETQ come from the germline V gene. The CDR3 covers 16 residues. This chain's CDR3 is CASSSLGTGDRETQYF. CDR3 coding DNA: TGCGCCAGCAGCAGCCTGGGGACAGGGGATAGGGAGACCCAGTACTTC.